This TCR beta chain was identified during a study of early T cells in non-severe SARS-CoV-2 infection. The overall study: The authors sequenced bulk RNA from unsorted whole blood, leaving chains unpaired.

Findings of the study overall: Comparison of clonotypes with VDJdb favored anti-spike CD8 responses while missing private and CD4 specificities.

The CDR3 covers 12 residues. The germline gives CDR1 ENHRY, CDR2 SYGVKD. V dropped 9 bases and J dropped 5 bases, with 13 bases sitting between them. This clonotype was picked up many times. The antigen is unknown. Unique molecular identifiers were attached to individual cDNA molecules. TCRdb recomputed calls from the 5' RACE reads with MiXCR, one row per CDR3 protein. The table lists over 45,000 distinct CDR3 sequences, around 6% of them singletons. The chain links TRBV10-3 to TRBJ2-5; either TRBD1 or TRBD2 may fit D (5 bases each). This TCR derives from an adult who was a healthcare worker with PCR-confirmed SARS-CoV-2 infection or an uninfected control (not recorded which). Sequences were obtained from whole blood. The CDR3 DNA sequence: TGTGCCATGGGACGGCCAGAGGAGACCCAGTACTTC. This sequence encodes CAMGRPEETQYF.